The 30 T cell receptor beta chains listed next were all sequenced from one sample in a study of cytomegalovirus exposure and HLA in healthy donors. PCR amplification relied on 60 Vbeta primers (plus 13 Jbeta primers). The table came from immunoSEQ multiplex PCR; TCRdb's copy has only in-frame clones and leaves some out. The sample has tens of thousands of clones, around four fifths seen once. The sequencing input was PBMCs. All receptors derive from a male donor in good health and CMV-seronegative.

This chain connects TRBV4-1 to TRBJ2-5; the D gene is possibly TRBD2 (6 bases). V was cut by 3 bases and J by 5 bases, with 16 bases left in between. The CDR3 is 15 residues long. The germline V gene has CDR1 MGHRA and CDR2 YSYEKL. CDR3 in amino acids: CASSQDGSAGETQYF. The CDR3 DNA is TGCGCCAGCAGCCAGGATGGCTCGGCGGGGGAGACCCAGTACTTC.

The V and J genes are TRBV5-4 and TRBJ1-5; no clear D. The CDR3 extends over 14 amino acids. The V and J ends lost 0 bases and 4 bases respectively, with 8 bases between them. Looked up from germline, CDR1 is SGHNT and CDR2 is YYREEE (reference sequence). CDR3 sequence (DNA): TGTGCCAGCAGCTTGGCCGGGGATAATCAGCCCCAGCATTTT. Encoded protein: CASSLAGDNQPQHF.

This chain connects TRBV6-5 to TRBJ2-3, with D unresolved. The V end lost 5 bases, the J end lost 9 bases, and 15 bases lay between the germline ends. The V gene's germline CDR1 is MNHEY and CDR2 SVGAGI. The CDR3 spans 13 residues. The CDR3 reads CASSNLLPGTQYF. The CDR3 region has the DNA TGTGCCAGCAGTAACCTACTACCCGGGACGCAGTATTTT.

The chain recombines TRBV6-6 with TRBJ1-2; D not resolved. Germline V gene lookup returns CDR1 MNHNY and CDR2 SVGAGI (reference sequence). The V end was cut by 0 bases, the J end by 8 bases, with 16 bases between. This CDR3 comprises 15 residues. CDR3 bases: TGTGCCAGCAGTTACTCGGCAGAGGCGGAGGAAGGCTACACCTTC. Its protein is CASSYSAEAEEGYTF.

The chain links TRBV5-1 to TRBJ2-3; 16 nucleotides align to TRBD2. The V gene's germline CDR1 is SGHRS and CDR2 YFSETQ. The CDR3 has 17 amino acids. Trimming took 4 bases from V and 2 from J; bases not matched to a gene: 4. CDR3 sequence (DNA): TGCGCCAGCAGCCCGGGGACTAGCGGGAGGGCCACAGATACGCAGTATTTT. It translates to CASSPGTSGRATDTQYF.

The gene calls are TRBV5-6 and TRBJ2-2; 7 bases are a match to TRBD2. CDR3 size: 16 residues. With V trimmed by 4 bases and J by 2 bases, 8 bases remained unmatched. Germline loops: CDR1 SGHDT, CDR2 YYEEEE. The CDR3 is CASSHPLAANTGELFF. In DNA form, the CDR3 reads TGTGCCAGCAGCCACCCCCTAGCGGCCAACACCGGGGAGCTGTTTTTT.

This clone was recorded once. The chain joins TRBV5-6 to TRBJ2-5; the D is unclear. The CDR3 covers 11 residues. With 1 base removed from V and 9 bases from J, the gap between germline ends came to 7 bases. Germline V lookup: CDR1 SGHDT, CDR2 YYEEEE. In nucleotides, the CDR3 is TGTGCCAGCAGCTTGCTCGGAGCCCAGTACTTC. Amino acid sequence: CASSLLGAQYF.

The chain uses TRBV28 and TRBJ2-7, with 9 nucleotides matching TRBD1. The ends lost 2 bases at V and 7 bases at J; junction bases unmatched: 3. Per the germline V gene, CDR1 is MDHEN and CDR2 is SYDVKM. The CDR3 length is 13 residues. CDR3 loop: CASSLTGGGEQYF. In DNA form, the CDR3 reads TGTGCCAGCAGTTTAACAGGGGGCGGTGAGCAGTACTTC.

The rearrangement uses TRBV4-3 and TRBJ1-2; no definite D call. CDR1 LGHNA and CDR2 YSLEER come from the germline V gene. Trimming stripped 0 bases from V and 4 bases from J, with 12 bases between. The CDR3 extends over 15 amino acids. The CDR3 nucleotides are TGCGCCAGCAGCCAAGATCCTTGGGCGCCCTATGGCTACACCTTC. It yields the protein CASSQDPWAPYGYTF.

The chain combines TRBV7-3 with TRBJ1-1; 7 bases match TRBD1. With V trimmed by 5 bases and J by 4 bases, 10 bases remained unmatched. Germline CDR1 SGHTA, CDR2 FQGTGA. This CDR3 has 15 residues. This chain's CDR3 is CASSPTSQGTTEAFF. CDR3 bases: TGTGCCAGCAGCCCGACATCACAGGGGACCACTGAAGCTTTCTTT.

This clone was found a few times. The chain uses TRBV7-6 and TRBJ1-1; D is possibly TRBD1 (6 bases). Germline CDR1 reads SGHVS; CDR2 reads FNYEAQ. The V gene lost 5 bases and the J gene lost 8 bases, with 18 bases spanning the gap. The CDR3 extends over 14 amino acids. Here the CDR3 DNA reads TGTGCCAGCAGCCTCTCGGACAGACCGTCGGAAGCTTTCTTT. Translation gives CASSLSDRPSEAFF.

This clone was seen only a few times. This chain joins TRBV5-6 and TRBJ1-4; TRBD1 might be the D (5 bases). CDR3 length: 16 residues. Germline lookup yields CDR1 SGHDT and CDR2 YYEEEE. V shed 3 bases and J shed 3 bases, with 15 bases lying between them. The CDR3 is CASSWGGGTANEKLFF. The CDR3 region has the DNA TGTGCCAGCAGCTGGGGCGGGGGTACGGCTAATGAAAAACTGTTTTTT.

V and J are TRBV5-4 and TRBJ1-3, with D possibly TRBD1 on 5 matching bases. The CDR3 is made up of 15 amino acids. V was shortened by 2 bases and J by 2 bases, with 11 bases between the two germline ends. Germline assignment: CDR1 SGHNT and CDR2 YYREEE (reference sequence). CDR3 sequence (DNA): TGTGCCAGCAGCTTAGGGCAGGGCCCTGGAAACACCATATATTTT. Protein product: CASSLGQGPGNTIYF.

CDR3 in DNA: TGTGCCAGCAGTTTACCGACGGGGGGCGGGGGCCTATTAGAGACCCAGTACTTC. Translated, it gives CASSLPTGGGGLLETQYF. J is TRBJ2-5 and V is TRBV28; perhaps TRBD2 as D (7 bases). Germline loops: CDR1 MDHEN, CDR2 SYDVKM. V lost 2 bases, J lost 4 bases, and 23 bases lay in between. The length of the CDR3 is 18 residues.

The J gene is TRBJ1-6, the V gene TRBV6-1; tentatively, D is TRBD1 (6 bases). V dropped 6 bases and J dropped 11 bases, with 17 bases sitting between them. Germline lookup yields CDR1 MNHNS and CDR2 SASEGT. This CDR3 comprises 14 residues. The CDR3 region has the DNA TGTGCCAGCAGAGGACAGACCCCAGCGGCACCCCTCCACTTT. As protein: CASRGQTPAAPLHF.

The rearrangement uses TRBV5-1 and TRBJ1-1; a weak D match, TRBD1 (6 bases). CDR1 is SGHRS and CDR2 is YFSETQ in the germline V gene. There are 13 residues in the CDR3. Trimming left V 3 bases short and J 7 bases short, with 13 bases between. The CDR3: CASSYRTEFEAFF. The CDR3 coding sequence is TGCGCCAGCAGCTACAGGACAGAGTTTGAAGCTTTCTTT.

The rearrangement uses TRBV30 and TRBJ1-2; D is unclear. The germline V gene has CDR1 GTSNPN and CDR2 SVGIG (reference sequence). V dropped 4 bases and J dropped 6 bases, with 12 bases sitting between them. The length of the CDR3 is 12 residues. In DNA, the CDR3 is TGTGCCTGGAATCCCTCGGGGAATGGCTACACCTTC. Amino acids: CAWNPSGNGYTF. Based on the CDR3 plus reference TRBV30 and TRBJ1-2, the full variable domain is SQTIHQWPATLVQPVGSPLSLECTVEGTSNPNLYWYRQAAGRGLQLLFYSVGIGQISSEVPQNLSASRPQDRQFILSSKKLLLSDSGFYLCAWNPSGNGYTFGSGTRLTVV.

The CDR3: CASSPLAGTSYHEQYF. CDR3 bases: TGCGCCAGCAGCCCTCTCGCCGGGACTAGCTACCACGAGCAGTACTTC. The chain uses TRBV4-1 and TRBJ2-7, with 9 bases matching TRBD2. CDR3 length: 16 amino acids. Losses at the gene ends were 4 bases for V and 5 bases for J; bases not matched to a gene: 12. CDR1 is MGHRA, CDR2 YSYEKL, per germline.

V gene TRBV7-3 combines with J gene TRBJ2-2, with 9 bases lining up with TRBD1. The J segment lost 6 bases and the V segment lost 5 bases, leaving 10 bases of the junction unmatched. The germline CDR1 and CDR2 sequences are SGHTA and FQGTGA. The CDR3 consists of 16 residues. CDR3: CASSQRTGERAGELFF. In nucleotides, the CDR3 is TGTGCCAGCAGCCAACGGACAGGGGAAAGGGCCGGGGAGCTGTTTTTT.

The V gene is TRBV30, the J gene TRBJ1-2; D unresolved. V was trimmed by 7 bases and J by 5 bases, leaving 23 bases between them. Germline lookup yields CDR1 GTSNPN and CDR2 SVGIG (reference sequence). There are 15 residues in the CDR3. In nucleotides, the CDR3 is TGTGCCTCCCGCTTTCCGAGAGGACTCTGGTATGGCTACACCTTC. This gives the protein CASRFPRGLWYGYTF.

V usage is TRBV11-2 and J usage is TRBJ2-7; TRBD2 matches at 7 bases. V shed 5 bases and J 1 base; nucleotides not matched to a gene: 11. The CDR3 is 16 amino acids. CDR1 is SGHAT, CDR2 FQNNGV, per germline. This chain's CDR3 is CASSPRGVLASYEQYF. The CDR3 DNA reads as TGTGCCAGCAGCCCTCGGGGGGTCCTGGCGTCCTACGAGCAGTACTTC.

This clone was observed a single time. V and J are TRBV9 and TRBJ2-7, with D tentatively TRBD2 (5 bases). This CDR3 contains 15 residues. The V end lost 0 bases, the J end lost 4 bases, and 14 bases lay between the germline ends. Germline-derived CDR1 and CDR2 are SGDLS and YYNGEE. The CDR3 region is CASSVATGIKYEQYF. CDR3 sequence (DNA): TGTGCCAGCAGCGTAGCTACGGGGATTAAGTACGAGCAGTACTTC.

This clone was observed a handful of times. The CDR3 nucleotides are TGCGCCAGCAGCCAGGACAGCTCAACCACAGATACGCAGTATTTT. Translated: CASSQDSSTTDTQYF. V gene TRBV4-3 combines with J gene TRBJ2-3; tentatively, D is TRBD1 (6 bases). V was shortened by 3 bases and J by 2 bases, with 12 bases between the two germline ends. In germline, CDR1 is LGHNA, CDR2 YSLEER. CDR3 length: 15 amino acids.

The V call is TRBV27, the J call TRBJ2-3, with 7 positions matching TRBD2. CDR3 length equals 13 residues. V shed 7 bases and J 2 bases; nucleotides not matched to a gene: 3. Germline assignment: CDR1 MNHEY and CDR2 SMNVEV (reference sequence). The CDR3 loop is CASTGTTTDTQYF. The CDR3, as DNA: TGTGCCAGCACGGGGACTACCACAGATACGCAGTATTTT.

The chain links TRBV15 to TRBJ1-5; 8 bases map to TRBD1. The J call may be mistaken, given a closer DNA end match to TRBJ2-3. Germline values: CDR1 LNHNV, CDR2 YYDKDF (reference sequence). CDR3 length: 15 residues. CDR3 in amino acids: CATRPKQGEAQPQYF. DNA for the CDR3: TGTGCCACACGACCAAAACAGGGGGAGGCTCAGCCCCAGTATTTT.

The rearrangement uses TRBV11-2 and TRBJ1-4; a possible D gene is TRBD1 (6 bases). Trimming left V 6 bases short and J 6 bases short, with 17 bases between. The CDR3 is 15 amino acids. CDR1 and CDR2 (germline): SGHAT, FQNNGV. Here the CDR3 DNA reads TGTGCCAGCAGGGTTTGGGGGGGCTTGGATGAAAAACTGTTTTTT. Protein: CASRVWGGLDEKLFF.

V usage is TRBV28 and J usage is TRBJ2-2; TRBD2 might be the D (6 bases). The CDR3 covers 14 residues. V dropped 7 bases and J dropped 4 bases, with 13 bases sitting between them. The germline V gene has CDR1 MDHEN and CDR2 SYDVKM. The CDR3 region is CASTPMRGTGELFF. CDR3 nucleotides: TGTGCCAGCACCCCGATGCGGGGCACCGGGGAGCTGTTTTTT. Full variable domain (missing parts from reference TRBV28 and TRBJ2-2): DVKVTQSSRYLVKRTGEKVFLECVQDMDHENMFWYRQDPGLGLRLIYFSYDVKMKEKGDIPEGYSVSREKKERFSLILESASTNQTSMYLCASTPMRGTGELFFGEGSRLTVL.

The V and J genes are TRBV28 and TRBJ2-2, with TRBD1 identical over 8 bases. V lost 2 bases to trimming and J lost 6 bases; unmatched junction nucleotides: 2. This CDR3 comprises 14 residues. Germline V gene sequence: CDR1 MDHEN, CDR2 SYDVKM. The CDR3 here is CASSLQGAAGELFF. The CDR3 region has the DNA TGTGCCAGCAGTTTACAGGGGGCGGCCGGGGAGCTGTTTTTT.

The chain employs TRBV28 and TRBJ2-1, with 8 bases fitting TRBD1. The trim removed 5 bases at V and 7 bases at J, leaving 7 bases unmatched. The CDR3 has 14 residues. Germline V lookup: CDR1 MDHEN, CDR2 SYDVKM. CDR3 loop: CASSTGGTLNEQFF. Written as DNA, the CDR3 is TGTGCCAGCAGTACAGGGGGTACGTTGAATGAGCAGTTCTTC. Complete variable domain (other parts from reference TRBV28 and TRBJ2-1): DVKVTQSSRYLVKRTGEKVFLECVQDMDHENMFWYRQDPGLGLRLIYFSYDVKMKEKGDIPEGYSVSREKKERFSLILESASTNQTSMYLCASSTGGTLNEQFFGPGTRLTVL.

The V call is TRBV7-2, the J call TRBJ1-2; D call uncertain. Between the trimmed V and J ends, which lost 5 bases and 2 bases, there was a span of 15 bases. The CDR3 totals 15 residues. Germline V CDR1 and CDR2: SGHTA, FQGNSA. The CDR3: CASSPDRGGNYGYTF. DNA for the CDR3: TGTGCCAGCAGCCCAGACCGAGGAGGAAACTATGGCTACACCTTC.